These 27 T cell receptor beta chains share one sample of origin, sequenced in a study of T cells in women clearing cervical HPV infection. Libraries were prepared by immunoSEQ multiplex PCR; TCRdb keeps only in-frame clonotypes and omits some of them. The specimen's table records around 48,000 clones. The sample comprised blood buffy coat. Receptors were obtained from a woman aged 18 to 75 with a cervical HPV16 infection that either progressed to CIN3+ or cleared (not recorded which).

As concerns this clone: Read coverage stops 3 residues before the CDR3 terminus; the germline J gene supplies the remainder. This chain uses TRBV9 with TRBJ2-1; TRBD2 aligns across 10 bases. The CDR3 extends over 17 amino acids. CDR1 and CDR2 from the germline V gene are SGDLS and YYNGEE. Trimming took 2 bases from V and 4 from J; bases not matched to a gene: 9. The CDR3 protein is CASSVSGGSTRYNEQFF. The sequenced part of the CDR3 DNA is TGTGCCAGCAGCGTTAGCGGGGGGTCCACCCGTTACAATGAG.

With regard to this clone: The CDR3 end is not reached by the read, which stops 3 residues before it; the germline J gene fills it in. The chain employs TRBV19 and TRBJ1-4; no clear D gene. V was trimmed by 3 bases and J by 7 bases, leaving 18 bases between them. The CDR3 contains 16 residues. Per germline, CDR1 LNHDA and CDR2 SQIVND (reference sequence). CDR3 bases read: TGTGCCAGTAGTATCCCTCGACCCCAGCGAGGTGAAAAA. The encoded protein is CASSIPRPQRGEK. The CDR3 as a whole reads CASSIPRPQRGEKLFF. Complete variable domain (other parts from reference TRBV19 and TRBJ1-4): DGGITQSPKYLFRKEGQNVTLSCEQNLNHDAMYWYRQDPGQGLRLIYYSQIVNDFQKGDIAEGYSVSREKKESFPLTVTSAQKNPTAFYLCASSIPRPQRGEKLFFGSGTQLSVL.

A note on this clone: The read ends 3 residues shy of where the CDR3 ends; the end is completed using the germline J gene. The rearrangement links TRBV9 to TRBJ2-1, with 8 bases identical to TRBD1. CDR3 length: 16 amino acids. The V segment lost 3 bases and the J segment 6 bases; nucleotides outside the gene matches: 11. CDR1 is SGDLS, CDR2 YYNGEE, per germline. The CDR3 DNA, read in part, is TGTGCCAGCAGCGAGGGGGTCCGTGACAGGGGCAATGAG. Protein: CASSEGVRDRGNE. The complete CDR3 protein is CASSEGVRDRGNEQFF.

Concerning this clone itself: The DNA ends 3 residues before the CDR3 does, and the rest of the CDR3 is filled in from the germline J gene. The chain couples TRBV2 to TRBJ1-5; 10 nucleotides line up with TRBD1. This CDR3 has 13 amino acids. J gave up 8 bases and V 8 bases, and 6 bases lay outside the gene matches. Per the germline V gene, CDR1 is SNHLY and CDR2 is FYNNEI. The CDR3 DNA, read in part, is TGTGCCAGCCGACAGGGGGCATGGGAGCCC. This codes for CASRQGAWEP. The full CDR3 reads CASRQGAWEPQHF.

A note on this clone: The read comes to an end 3 residues before the CDR3 does, leaving the germline J gene to fill in the end. The rearrangement uses TRBV13 and TRBJ2-5; TRBD2 matches at 12 bases. V lost 3 bases, J lost 1 base, and 9 bases stayed unmatched. The CDR3 has 18 amino acids. Germline V gene data show CDR1 as PRHDT and CDR2 as FYEKMQ (reference sequence). This chain's CDR3 is CASSLPGTLAGGQETQYF. Partial CDR3 DNA: TGTGCCAGCAGCTTGCCAGGAACACTAGCGGGGGGCCAAGAGACC.

The CDR3 DNA, read in part, is TGTGCCAGCAGCACCTCAGGGCAGAATTCACCC. Translation: CASSTSGQNSP. The whole CDR3 reads CASSTSGQNSPLHF. The rearrangement links TRBV11-2 to TRBJ1-6, with D possibly matching TRBD1 (5 bases). Read data end 3 residues before the CDR3 end; the end is taken from the germline J gene. This CDR3 has 14 residues. Trimming cost V 5 bases and J 7 bases, with 12 bases left between them. CDR1 is SGHAT and CDR2 is FQNNGV in the germline V gene.

Of note for this clone: The read stops 3 residues short of the end of the CDR3; the missing end is completed from the germline J gene. This chain connects TRBV6-1 to TRBJ1-3; 8 nucleotides agree with TRBD1. This CDR3 has 15 amino acids. Trimming cost V 2 bases and J 2 bases; bases outside gene matches: 2. Germline CDR1 MNHNS, CDR2 SASEGT. CDR3 amino acids: CASSERTGTGNTIYF. The covered CDR3 bases are TGTGCCAGCAGTGAACGGACAGGGACTGGAAACACC.

About this clone: Read data end 3 residues before the CDR3 end; the end is taken from the germline J gene. The rearrangement links TRBV7-9 to TRBJ2-1; D may be TRBD2 (6 bases). Trimming cost V 10 bases and J 4 bases, with 17 bases left between them. CDR3 length equals 14 residues. Per the germline V gene, CDR1 is SEHNR and CDR2 is FQNEAQ (reference sequence). The part of the CDR3 DNA that was read is TGTGCCACATCTAGCGAGAATCCGTACAATGAG. Encoded protein: CATSSENPYNE. The full CDR3 protein is CATSSENPYNEQFF. The entire variable domain, with the rest obtained from reference TRBV7-9 and TRBJ2-1, is as follows: DTGVSQNPRHKITKRGQNVTFRCDPISEHNRLYWYRQTLGQGPEFLTYFQNEAQLEKSRLLSDRFSAERPKGSFSTLEIQRTEQGDSAMYLCATSSENPYNEQFFGPGTRLTVL.

Comments on this clone: The read comes to an end 3 residues before the CDR3 does, leaving the germline J gene to fill in the end. V gene TRBV7-8 combines with J gene TRBJ1-2; tentatively, D is TRBD1 (5 bases). The germline V gene has CDR1 SGHVS and CDR2 FQNEAQ. V gave up 4 bases and J gave up 1 base, with 19 bases separating them. There are 17 residues in the CDR3. CDR3 sequence reads: CASSSRQPRRHNYGYTF. Incomplete CDR3 DNA: TGTGCCAGCAGCTCGCGACAGCCCCGACGCCATAACTATGGC. The full variable domain, completed using reference TRBV7-8 and TRBJ1-2, is GAGVSQSPRYKVAKRGQDVALRCDPISGHVSLFWYQQALGQGPEFLTYFQNEAQLDKSGLPSDRFFAERPEGSVSTLKIQRTQQEDSAVYLCASSSRQPRRHNYGYTFGSGTRLTVV.

As to this clone: The CDR3 end falls 3 residues outside the read, so it is completed with the germline J gene. This rearrangement joins TRBV12-3 or TRBV12-4 to TRBJ1-6; D is uncertain. Trimming cost V 2 bases and J 8 bases, with 4 bases left between them. CDR3 length: 12 residues. CDR3 residues: CASSLSDSPLHF. The CDR3 DNA, read in part, is TGTGCCAGCAGTTTAAGCGATTCACCC.

In the case of this clone: From the germline J gene comes the end of the CDR3, since the read stops 3 residues before it. J is TRBJ1-6 and V is TRBV20-1; D is perhaps TRBD1 (6 bases). CDR3 size: 16 residues. V lost 1 base and J 2 bases, leaving 12 bases between the germline ends. CDR1 is DFQATT, CDR2 SNEGSKA, per germline (reference sequence). The CDR3 region is CSARVGTGTYNSPLHF. CDR3 DNA, as far as it was read: TGCAGTGCTAGAGTGGGTACAGGGACCTATAATTCACCC.

Worth noting for this clone: Coverage ceases 3 residues before the CDR3 finishes, and the germline J gene fills in the end. The chain uses TRBV5-5 and TRBJ1-6; no firm D call. The CDR3 length is 14 residues. Germline V gives CDR1 SGHKS, CDR2 YYEKEE (reference sequence). V was cut by 1 base and J by 10 bases, with 12 bases left in between. The CDR3 here is CASSLMAGRSPLHF. The CDR3 bases that were read are TGTGCCAGCAGCTTGATGGCAGGCCGCTCACCC. Combining the CDR3 with reference TRBV5-5 and TRBJ1-6 gives the whole variable domain DAGVTQSPTHLIKTRGQQVTLRCSPISGHKSVSWYQQVLGQGPQFIFQYYEKEERGRGNFPDRFSARQFPNYSSELNVNALLLGDSALYLCASSLMAGRSPLHFGNGTRLTVT.

Turning to this clone: The sequence runs out 3 residues before the end of the CDR3; the remainder is reconstructed from the germline J gene. The chain links TRBV5-5 to TRBJ2-7; D is unresolved. The CDR3 has 14 residues. V was shortened by 0 bases and J by 3 bases, with 10 bases between the two germline ends. Germline CDR1 and CDR2: SGHKS and YYEKEE (reference sequence). The sequenced part of the CDR3 DNA is TGTGCCAGCAGCTTGGCACTCATTATCTACGAG. Translation: CASSLALIIYE. The full CDR3 protein is CASSLALIIYEQYF.

As concerns this clone: The read is 3 residues too short to cover the CDR3 end, so that end is filled in from the germline J gene. The chain joins TRBV19 to TRBJ1-1, with 9 bases identical to TRBD1. Germline lookup yields CDR1 LNHDA and CDR2 SQIVND (reference sequence). The CDR3 extends over 14 amino acids. Trimming took 3 bases from V and 5 from J; bases not matched to a gene: 4. CDR3 bases read: TGTGCCAGTAGTATCACAGGGGGCGCGACTGAA. Encoded protein: CASSITGGATE. The whole CDR3 reads CASSITGGATEAFF.

Of note for this clone: The CDR3 end falls 3 residues outside the read, so it is completed with the germline J gene. The chain recombines TRBV27 with TRBJ2-7; D perhaps matches TRBD2 (6 bases). From germline, CDR1 is MNHEY and CDR2 SMNVEV (reference sequence). Trimming shortened V by 3 bases and J by 3 bases, and 15 bases separated the two germline ends. This CDR3 spans 15 amino acids. The CDR3 region is CASSFRLANNYEQYF. The covered CDR3 bases are TGTGCCAGCAGTTTCAGGCTAGCGAATAACTACGAG.

For this clone: The CDR3 end falls 3 residues outside the read, so it is completed with the germline J gene. The V call is TRBV6-2 or TRBV6-3, the J call TRBJ1-1; 8 nucleotides match TRBD1. The junction had 15 bases not matched to a gene; V was cut back by 6 bases and J by 6 bases. The V gene's germline CDR1 is MNHEY and CDR2 SVGEGT. The CDR3 is made up of 16 amino acids. The CDR3 spells CASRSPGGSRWPEAFF. The DNA read from the CDR3 is TGTGCCAGCAGATCCCCAGGGGGCAGCAGATGGCCTGAA.

As regards this clone: The read halts 3 residues ahead of the CDR3 end, with the missing end drawn from the germline J gene. The rearrangement links TRBV6-1 to TRBJ1-2, with a weak D call TRBD1 (6 bases). The V end lost 0 bases, the J end lost 5 bases, and 10 bases lay between the germline ends. CDR1 is MNHNS, CDR2 SASEGT, per germline. The CDR3 totals 14 residues. CDR3 DNA, as far as it was read: TGTGCCAGCAGTGAAGCCAAGGGGGAGTATGGC. It codes for CASSEAKGEYG. The whole CDR3 is CASSEAKGEYGYTF.

About this clone itself: The same CDR3 can be traced to other DNA sequences in this sample. The CDR3 reads CASSLATRQETQYF. Incomplete CDR3 DNA: TGTGCCAGCAGCTTAGCGACTAGGCAAGAGACC. The rearrangement joins TRBV5-4 to TRBJ2-5, with D perhaps matching TRBD2 (6 bases). The read finishes 3 residues shy of the CDR3 end, and the germline J gene is used to complete it. Germline V gives CDR1 SGHNT, CDR2 YYREEE (reference sequence). The CDR3 length is 14 residues. Trimming pared 2 bases from V and 2 bases from J, leaving 10 bases between.

Regarding this clone: The read terminates 3 residues ahead of where the CDR3 ends, so the germline J gene completes it. V and J are TRBV19 and TRBJ1-1; TRBD1 matches at 8 bases. Germline CDR1 reads LNHDA; CDR2 reads SQIVND (reference sequence). V was clipped by 5 bases and J by 0 bases; unmatched bases: 2. The CDR3 covers 14 residues. This CDR3 reads CASSRDRLNTEAFF. The CDR3 bases that were read are TGTGCCAGTAGTCGGGACAGGCTGAACACTGAA.

Of note for this clone: With the read ending 3 residues before the CDR3 end, the germline J gene is used to fill in that end. This chain links TRBV30 with TRBJ1-1; tentative D call: TRBD1 (5 bases). Trimming cost V 3 bases and J 6 bases, with 20 bases left between them. This CDR3 is built from 15 residues. CDR1 GTSNPN and CDR2 SVGIG come from the germline V gene (reference sequence). The DNA read from the CDR3 is TGTGCCTGGAGCGCCCCCGGTCGCCAGGGCTCTGAA. Its translation: CAWSAPGRQGSE. The whole CDR3 sequence is CAWSAPGRQGSEAFF.

The CDR3 reads CASSSPGQEDYTF. The CDR3 DNA, read in part, is TGTGCCAGCAGCTCTCCCGGACAGGAAGAC. V usage is TRBV5-4 and J usage is TRBJ1-2; 7 nucleotides match TRBD1. With the read ending 3 residues before the CDR3 end, the germline J gene is used to fill in that end. The germline CDR1 and CDR2 sequences are SGHNT and YYREEE (reference sequence). The CDR3 runs to 13 residues.

Details on this clone: Read sequence stops 3 residues before the CDR3 end, and the germline J gene provides the missing end. The chain links TRBV28 to TRBJ1-2; 7 nucleotides match TRBD1. This CDR3 spans 13 amino acids. V gave up 5 bases and J gave up 4 bases; unmatched junction bases: 4. Germline V gives CDR1 MDHEN, CDR2 SYDVKM. CDR3 amino acids: CASSPQGTYGYTF. CDR3 bases read: TGTGCCAGCAGTCCACAGGGGACCTATGGC.

The covered CDR3 bases are TGTGCCAGCAGTGCGGTAGGGTCCGAG. Its protein is CASSAVGSE. The full CDR3 reads CASSAVGSEQYF. The rearrangement uses TRBV6-1 and TRBJ2-7, with unresolved D. The CDR3 end is not reached by the read, which stops 3 residues before it; the germline J gene fills it in. CDR1 MNHNS and CDR2 SASEGT come from the germline V gene. V lost 4 bases to trimming and J lost 6 bases, with 10 bases between them. The CDR3 is made up of 12 amino acids.

A note on this clone: Read data end 3 residues before the CDR3 end; the end is taken from the germline J gene. This sequence joins TRBV7-2 and TRBJ1-5; D gene ambiguous. Per the germline V gene, CDR1 is SGHTA and CDR2 is FQGNSA. The CDR3 is made up of 13 amino acids. The V gene lost 4 bases and the J gene lost 9 bases, with 13 bases spanning the gap. The sequenced part of the CDR3 DNA is TGTGCCAGCAGCTCCCCCCCCAAAGGGCCC. Translating gives CASSSPPKGP. The entire CDR3 protein reads CASSSPPKGPQHF.

A note on this clone: The sequence runs out 3 residues before the end of the CDR3; the remainder is reconstructed from the germline J gene. This rearrangement joins TRBV19 to TRBJ1-5; 8 nucleotides match TRBD1. Trimming removed 8 bases from V and 6 bases from J; junction bases left unmatched: 15. CDR3 size: 16 residues. Per germline, CDR1 LNHDA and CDR2 SQIVND (reference sequence). Partial CDR3 DNA: TGTGCCAGTCAACCGAAAACAGGGGGTTGGGGTCAGCCC. Protein sequence: CASQPKTGGWGQP. The full CDR3 is CASQPKTGGWGQPQHF.

Turning to this clone: The read ends 3 residues early relative to the CDR3; the germline J gene fills the gap. This chain joins TRBV11-2 and TRBJ1-1; D perhaps matches TRBD1 (6 bases). V lost 6 bases and J lost 2, with 13 bases in between. The CDR3 is 14 residues long. CDR1 SGHAT and CDR2 FQNNGV come from the germline V gene. CDR3 residues: CASRPLRGNTEAFF. Incomplete CDR3 DNA: TGTGCCAGCAGACCCCTCAGGGGAAACACTGAA.

Worth noting for this clone: The read falls 3 residues short of the CDR3 end, and the missing part is taken from the germline J gene. The chain employs TRBV10-3 and TRBJ1-5; TRBD1 aligns across 9 bases. Germline-derived CDR1 and CDR2 are ENHRY and SYGVKD. Trimming cost V 0 bases and J 0 bases; bases outside gene matches: 9. The CDR3 is made up of 19 amino acids. The CDR3 DNA, read in part, is TGTGCCATCAGTGAGTCCGCGACAGGGGGGCATTATAGCAATCAGCCC. This gives the protein CAISESATGGHYSNQP. The full CDR3 reads CAISESATGGHYSNQPQHF.